This T cell receptor (beta chain) was sequenced for a study of technical replicates of blood from several donors. V shed 3 bases and J shed 4 bases, with 16 bases lying between them. Germline V CDR1 and CDR2: MNHEY, SMNVEV (reference sequence). The CDR3 runs to 15 residues. TCRdb's copy holds only in-frame clones and misses some; the assay was immunoSEQ multiplex PCR. Counted here are roughly 79,000 clones, over 75% occurring once; the ten biggest clones make up approximately 4%. The sample taken for sequencing was PBMCs. This TCR came from a human donor in good health. Some clones in this sample may be carry-over from other donors' samples. V usage is TRBV27 and J usage is TRBJ2-7; D is perhaps TRBD2 (5 bases). The CDR3 is CASSLDWRASYEQYF. The CDR3 DNA sequence: TGTGCCAGCAGTTTGGATTGGCGGGCCTCATACGAGCAGTACTTC.